This T cell receptor (beta chain) was retrieved from a study of blood T cell repertoires in COVID-19. The CDR3 is 14 residues long. Trimming stripped 0 bases from V and 7 bases from J, with 8 bases between. The germline V gene encodes CDR1 SGHRS and CDR2 YFSETQ. The protocol was immunoSEQ multiplex PCR, while the TCRdb copy is restricted to in-frame clones and leaves out a portion. Found here are over 250,000 clones, 80% to 90% of them singletons; the top ten hold around 3.9%. The sequence came from a man aged 30 to 45 with acute COVID-19. Sequencing was done on a sample of PBMCs or T cells enriched from blood (not recorded which). The chain is built from TRBV5-1 and TRBJ1-6, with D unclear. CDR3 coding DNA: TGCGCCAGCAGCTTGGGGCCGTCCAATTCACCCCTCCACTTT. This codes for CASSLGPSNSPLHF.